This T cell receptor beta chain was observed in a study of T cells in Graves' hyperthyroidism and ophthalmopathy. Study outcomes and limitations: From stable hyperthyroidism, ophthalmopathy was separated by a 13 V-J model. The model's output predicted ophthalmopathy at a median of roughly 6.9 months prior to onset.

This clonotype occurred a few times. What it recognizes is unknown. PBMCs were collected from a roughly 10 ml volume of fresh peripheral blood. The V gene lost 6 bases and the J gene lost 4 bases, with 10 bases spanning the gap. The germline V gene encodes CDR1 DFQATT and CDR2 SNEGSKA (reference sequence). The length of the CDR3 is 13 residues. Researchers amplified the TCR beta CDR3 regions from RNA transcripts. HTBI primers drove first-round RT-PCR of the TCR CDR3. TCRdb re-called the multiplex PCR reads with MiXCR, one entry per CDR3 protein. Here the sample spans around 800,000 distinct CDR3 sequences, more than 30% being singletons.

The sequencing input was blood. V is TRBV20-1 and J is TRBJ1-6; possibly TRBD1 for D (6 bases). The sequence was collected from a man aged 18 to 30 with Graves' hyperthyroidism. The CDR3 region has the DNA TGCAGTGCCCGACAGGATTATAATTCACCCCTCCACTTT. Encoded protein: CSARQDYNSPLHF.